The rows below give T cell receptor beta chains drawn from one sample of a study of T cell responses to AZD1222 COVID-19 vaccine. Profiling relied on immunoSEQ multiplex PCR, and the TCRdb table lists in-frame clones only, not all of them. The sample consists of more than 85,000 clones, roughly 87% of them appearing once. The sequenced sample was peripheral blood, obtained on day 0 of AZD1222 vaccination. The receptors were sampled from an adult in good health. CDR3s include the opening cysteine and the closing phenylalanine or tryptophan. Each record gives: V gene, CDR3 protein.

TRBV14 CASRQSGANVLTF
TRBV27 CASSRWGTDISGNTIYF
TRBV28 CASSRARTRETQYF
TRBV3-1/TRBV3-2 CASSQWDGSSGNTIYF
TRBV7-3 CASSLTWGGQNEQFF
TRBV6-2/TRBV6-3 CASSGSHTYEQYF
TRBV30 CAWSPGGDYGYTF
TRBV11-2 CASSLNPGMIGYTF
TRBV28 CASSPSNALTYHGYTF
TRBV14 CASSQEGETQYF
TRBV28 CASRYGGNENEQYF
TRBV7-2 CASSLNRVETQYF
TRBV4-3 CASSQPRAGAKNQPQHF
TRBV28 CASSSSLGIRYDIQYF
TRBV5-1 CASSGTTGGSSPLHF
TRBV9 CASSTTGLDTEAFF
TRBV4-2 CASSQAEQGGGEQFF
TRBV27 CASSFSSGVSGELFF
TRBV6-2/TRBV6-3 CASSRANSPLHF
TRBV2 CASSEGVTEAFF
TRBV7-2 CASSTTGGVTDTQYF
TRBV6-6 CASSRPGQVMGSYNSPLHF
TRBV2 CASGLADSYEQYF
TRBV30 CAWSVLREMGAFF
TRBV6-5 CASSYSVVGNQPQHF
TRBV13 CASCLEGRGTEETQYF
TRBV27 CASRGGARETQYF
TRBV11-2 CASSLNGPGNNSPLHF
TRBV11-2 CASSFSAQALNTEAFF
TRBV18 CASSPLSSVSGNTIYF
TRBV30 CAWTPDPFDPSGVMYTQYF
TRBV29-1 CSVDWEGRPHF
TRBV2 CASSPGQFRTISNQPQHF
TRBV11-2 CASSLDGLVGYF
TRBV6-4 CASSDSGGSADTQYF
TRBV30 CAWSKPEGPLNTEAFF
TRBV28 CASSTPGRGYYGYTF
TRBV6-2/TRBV6-3 CASSYPLERGHTEAFF
TRBV4-2 CASSQGPRQTTGELFF
TRBV6-5 CASTSGGPSTDTQYF
TRBV30 CAWSVPLGGGPGANVLTF
TRBV10-3 CAISEVLVTSGGATGELFF
TRBV19 CATTRDIYSNQPQHF
TRBV30 CAWSTDRNQPQHF
TRBV6-5 CAGPGSSYEQYF
TRBV2 CAGRGRANYGYTF
TRBV7-2 CASSFPGGGYTF
TRBV3-1/TRBV3-2 CASSQDSSGITNTGELFF
TRBV6-6 CASNPTGSHQPQHF
TRBV9 CASSVEGGSSYNSPLHF
TRBV20-1 CSAPYQPQHF
TRBV6-5 CASRDKFYNSPLHF
TRBV4-3 CASSQELAGGGGTDTQYF
TRBV19 CASSIPGTDSEAFF
TRBV2 CASEDRGRTGELFF
TRBV28 CASSLHEFNYGYTF
TRBV7-2 CASSSWVAAGELFF
TRBV28 CATMGGRISANYGYTF
TRBV28 CASSPLTADNSPLHF
TRBV7-9 CASGSTSNEQFF